The rows below give T cell receptor beta chains drawn from one sample of a study of post-analysis software for immune sequencing data. TCRdb called the PCR reads again in MiXCR, with one record for every CDR3 protein. The table has hundreds of thousands of distinct CDR3 sequences, approximately 53% seen once. Sequencing was done on a sample of blood. The receptors were gathered from a girl aged 10-17 years with multiple sclerosis. CDR3s include the opening cysteine and the closing phenylalanine or tryptophan. The D gene is left open where the match is weak. Some rows mark clone size as missing; the rest say once, few, many or name a class of expanded clone.

cdr3_nt,cdr3_aa,j_call,v_call,clone_size,d_call
TGTGCCAGCAGCTTAAGCGGGACTAGCAGGAATGAGCAGTTCTTC,CASSLSGTSRNEQFF,TRBJ2-1,TRBV7-3,NA,TRBD2
TGTGCCAGCAGCCCGGCTCCGGGGGACTCTGGCTACACCTTC,CASSPAPGDSGYTF,TRBJ1-2,TRBV7-9,NA,NA
TGCGCCAGCAACCTTGGAAACACCATATATTTT,CASNLGNTIYF,TRBJ1-3,TRBV5-1,few,NA
TGCAGTGCTATTCACGCCGCGGACAATCAGCCCCAGCATTTT,CSAIHAADNQPQHF,TRBJ1-5,TRBV20-1,NA,NA
TGTGCCAGCAGTAACAGGGGGGACACCGGGGAGCTATTTTTT,CASSNRGDTGELFF,TRBJ2-2,TRBV7-3,NA,TRBD1
TGCGCCAGCAGAGAGGGGGGATTTTACTACGAGCAGTACTTC,CASREGGFYYEQYF,TRBJ2-7,TRBV10-2,NA,NA
TGTGCCAGCAGCTTCAGCCCAGGGACAGGGGTGAGGGCAGATACGCAGTATTTT,CASSFSPGTGVRADTQYF,TRBJ2-3,TRBV7-2,NA,TRBD1
TGCAGTGCGACGACTAGCGGGAGGGCCCTTGACAATGAGCAGTTCTTC,CSATTSGRALDNEQFF,TRBJ2-1,TRBV20-1,NA,TRBD2
TGTGCCAGCAGCTTAGTGTTGGGCCCAAGGTCCCAGTACTTC,CASSLVLGPRSQYF,TRBJ2-5,TRBV7-9,NA,NA
TGTGCCAGCAGCCACCCTGAGAGAGAGGGACTAGTATCAGATACGCAGTATTTT,CASSHPEREGLVSDTQYF,TRBJ2-3,TRBV7-8,NA,TRBD2
TGTGCCAGCAGCTTAACGGGCGCAGGGTTATTAGGATCACCCCTCCACTTT,CASSLTGAGLLGSPLHF,TRBJ1-6,TRBV7-3,NA,NA
TGTGCCAGCAGCCTTGGACACCTGGGAGATACGCAGTATTTT,CASSLGHLGDTQYF,TRBJ2-3,TRBV7-9,NA,NA
TGCAGTGCTATGGGACGGATAAATGAAAAACTGTTTTTT,CSAMGRINEKLFF,TRBJ1-4,TRBV20-1,once,NA
TGTGCCTGGAGTATCCCAGAGCGGGGGGGTGCAGAGACCCAGTACTTC,CAWSIPERGGAETQYF,TRBJ2-5,TRBV30,NA,TRBD2
TGCAGTGCGCGACTCATACGTCCTAGCGGGAGGGAGAATGAGCAGTTCTTC,CSARLIRPSGRENEQFF,TRBJ2-1,TRBV20-1,NA,TRBD2
TGCAGTGCTGGGGAGGACGGCAGGGCAGGCTACACCTTC,CSAGEDGRAGYTF,TRBJ1-2,TRBV20-1,NA,NA
TGTGCCAGCAGTGTCCCCGGACAGGCCTCGCCCTACGAGCAGTACTTC,CASSVPGQASPYEQYF,TRBJ2-7,TRBV25-1,once,TRBD1
TGTGCTAGTGGTTACTCCCTCAATGAGCAGTTCTTC,CASGYSLNEQFF,TRBJ2-1,TRBV12-5,NA,NA
TGTGCCAGCAGCGGGGGACAAAACTATGGCTACACCTTC,CASSGGQNYGYTF,TRBJ1-2,TRBV7-9,NA,NA
TGTGCCAGCAGTTCTCGCCCGGGCCGGTGGACAAACATTCAGTACTTC,CASSSRPGRWTNIQYF,TRBJ2-4,TRBV6-5,few,NA
TGTGCCAGCAGTTACTCGATTTCTGTTAGCTATGGCTACACCTTC,CASSYSISVSYGYTF,TRBJ1-2,TRBV6-5,once,NA
TGCAGTGCTAGAGAAGAGGGGTGGACAGGAGGATACGAGCAGTACTTC,CSAREEGWTGGYEQYF,TRBJ2-7,TRBV20-1,NA,TRBD1